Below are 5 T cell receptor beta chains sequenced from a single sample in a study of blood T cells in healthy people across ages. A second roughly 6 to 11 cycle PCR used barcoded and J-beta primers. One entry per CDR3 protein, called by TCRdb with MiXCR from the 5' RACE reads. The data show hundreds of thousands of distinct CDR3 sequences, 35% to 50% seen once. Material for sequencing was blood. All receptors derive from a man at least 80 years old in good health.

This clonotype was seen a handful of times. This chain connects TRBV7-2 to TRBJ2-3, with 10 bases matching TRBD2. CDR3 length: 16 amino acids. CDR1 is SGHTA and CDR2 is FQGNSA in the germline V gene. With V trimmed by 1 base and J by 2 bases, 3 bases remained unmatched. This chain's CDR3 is CASSLDLAGVTDTQYF. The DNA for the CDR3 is TGTGCCAGCAGCTTAGACCTAGCGGGGGTCACAGATACGCAGTATTTT. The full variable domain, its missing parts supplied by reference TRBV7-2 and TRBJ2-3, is GAGVSQSPSNKVTEKGKDVELRCDPISGHTALYWYRQSLGQGLEFLIYFQGNSAPDKSGLPSDRFSAERTGGSVSTLTIQRTQQEDSAVYLCASSLDLAGVTDTQYFGPGTRLTVL.

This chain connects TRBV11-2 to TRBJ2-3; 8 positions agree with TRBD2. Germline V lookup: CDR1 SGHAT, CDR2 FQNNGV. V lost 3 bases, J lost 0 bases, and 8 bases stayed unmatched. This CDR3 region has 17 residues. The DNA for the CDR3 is TGTGCCAGCAGCTTCGCCCCAGCGGGGGCTAGCACAGATACGCAGTATTTT. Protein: CASSFAPAGASTDTQYF.

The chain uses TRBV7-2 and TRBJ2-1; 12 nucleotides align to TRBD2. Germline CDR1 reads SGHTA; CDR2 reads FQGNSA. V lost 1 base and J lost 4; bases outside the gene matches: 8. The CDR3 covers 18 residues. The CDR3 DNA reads TGTGCCAGCAGCTTAGTGCGTCTAGCGGGGGGGATATACAATGAGCAGTTCTTC. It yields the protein CASSLVRLAGGIYNEQFF.

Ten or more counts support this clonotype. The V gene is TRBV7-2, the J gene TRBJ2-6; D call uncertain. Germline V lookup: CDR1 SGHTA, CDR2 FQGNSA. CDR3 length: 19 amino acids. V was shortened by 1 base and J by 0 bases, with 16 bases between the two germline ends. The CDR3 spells CASSLDRFGPSSGANVLTF. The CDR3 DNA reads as TGTGCCAGCAGCTTAGATCGTTTCGGGCCTAGCTCTGGGGCCAACGTCCTGACTTTC.

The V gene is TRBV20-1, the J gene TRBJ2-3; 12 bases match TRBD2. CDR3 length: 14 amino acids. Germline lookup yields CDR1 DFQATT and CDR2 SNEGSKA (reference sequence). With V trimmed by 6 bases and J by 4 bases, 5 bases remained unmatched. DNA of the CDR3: TGCAGTGCCGGACTAGCGGGATTCGCAGATACGCAGTATTTT. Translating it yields CSAGLAGFADTQYF.